The 26 T cell receptor beta chains below all came from one sample that was sequenced in a study of T cells after posttransplantation cyclophosphamide. Methotrexate plus calcineurin inhibitor accompanied controls' myeloablative marrow transplants; sampling was 1 year later. Here immunoSEQ multiplex PCR was the method, and the copy in TCRdb shows in-frame clones only, minus some. The sample gives about 22,000 clones, roughly 90% of which show up once; 8.2% is in the top ten. Sequenced material: PBMCs, taken after an allogeneic stem cell transplant with a calcineurin inhibitor and methotrexate. The source is a female patient between 50 and 59 years old who received an allogeneic stem cell transplant from an unrelated donor, was CMV-positive, and had chronic GVHD only. Some T cells may have originated in the graft donor.

The V gene is TRBV7-9, the J gene TRBJ2-1; the match to TRBD2 covers 8 bases. The CDR3 consists of 17 residues. Germline V gene lookup returns CDR1 SEHNR and CDR2 FQNEAQ (reference sequence). Germline trimming cut 3 bases from V and 3 bases from J; bases unmatched to any gene: 10. The CDR3 sequence is CASSLRPSGRGYNEQFF. The CDR3 nucleotides are TGTGCCAGCAGCTTGAGGCCAAGCGGGAGAGGCTACAATGAGCAGTTCTTC.

The chain couples TRBV14 to TRBJ2-2, with 14 bases that match TRBD2. V lost 0 bases and J lost 3; bases outside the gene matches: 6. The length of the CDR3 is 19 residues. Germline-derived CDR1 and CDR2 are SGHDN and FVKESK. CDR3 protein: CASSQEAPGLAGDTGELFF. The CDR3 nucleotides read TGTGCCAGCAGCCAAGAGGCTCCGGGACTAGCGGGAGACACCGGGGAGCTGTTTTTT.

The chain uses TRBV9 and TRBJ2-7; 9 bases agree with TRBD2. CDR1 SGDLS and CDR2 YYNGEE come from the germline V gene. V lost 4 bases to trimming and J lost 2 bases; unmatched junction nucleotides: 7. CDR3 size: 15 residues. CDR3 DNA: TGTGCCAGCAGCCCACGGCGGGAGGGCCCCTACGAGCAGTACTTC. Translated, it gives CASSPRREGPYEQYF.

This chain joins TRBV29-1 and TRBJ1-2; TRBD1 might be the D (6 bases). CDR1 is SQVTM and CDR2 is ANQGSEA in the germline V gene. The CDR3 loop spans 13 amino acids. Trimming left V 6 bases short and J 4 bases short, with 15 bases between. The CDR3 protein is CSVLNRASYGYTF. CDR3 sequence (DNA): TGCAGCGTCTTAAACAGGGCTTCCTATGGCTACACCTTC.

V and J are TRBV9 and TRBJ2-4; 10 positions agree with TRBD2. The V gene end was trimmed by 3 bases and the J gene end by 4 bases; junction bases not matched to a gene: 1. Germline V gene data show CDR1 as SGDLS and CDR2 as YYNGEE. This CDR3 region has 14 residues. The DNA for the CDR3 is TGTGCCAGCAGCGCTAGCGGGAGTAAAAACATTCAGTACTTC. Protein product: CASSASGSKNIQYF. The variable domain in full, with the rest retrieved from reference TRBV9 and TRBJ2-4, is DSGVTQTPKHLITATGQRVTLRCSPRSGDLSVYWYQQSLDQGLQFLIQYYNGEERAKGNILERFSAQQFPDLHSELNLSSLELGDSALYFCASSASGSKNIQYFGAGTRLSVL.

The chain joins TRBV28 to TRBJ1-6; maybe TRBD1 (6 bases). V was clipped by 2 bases and J by 13 bases, with 15 bases between them. Germline CDR1 and CDR2: MDHEN and SYDVKM. The CDR3 is made up of 14 amino acids. CDR3 protein: CASSLPLGQSPLHF. The CDR3 DNA sequence: TGTGCCAGCAGTTTACCATTGGGACAATCTCCCCTCCACTTT.

This chain uses TRBV19 with TRBJ1-6, with TRBD1 matching 7 bases. The CDR3 length is 13 residues. CDR1 LNHDA and CDR2 SQIVND come from the germline V gene (reference sequence). The V gene end was trimmed by 8 bases and the J gene end by 6 bases; junction bases not matched to a gene: 4. DNA for the CDR3: TGTGCCAGTCACAGGGGAATTAATTCACCCCTCCACTTT. Amino acids: CASHRGINSPLHF.

The rearrangement uses TRBV5-1 and TRBJ2-7; weak D call: TRBD1 (7 bases). CDR1 is SGHRS, CDR2 YFSETQ, per germline. With 7 bases removed from V and 1 base from J, the gap between germline ends came to 15 bases. The CDR3 extends over 14 amino acids. The CDR3 DNA reads TGCGCCAGCCGTGGGGGGACAGCGTCCTACGAGCAGTACTTC. Its protein product is CASRGGTASYEQYF.

The V and J genes are TRBV28 and TRBJ2-5; TRBD2 is a possible D gene (6 bases). TRBJ2-7 matches the DNA end more closely, so the J call is doubtful. Germline V CDR1 and CDR2: MDHEN, SYDVKM. The CDR3 covers 13 residues. The CDR3 coding sequence is TGTGCCAGCAGTTTTGGGGGGTTGATCGAGCAGTACTTC. The encoded protein is CASSFGGLIEQYF.

The rearrangement links TRBV6-5 to TRBJ2-1, with 9 bases that match TRBD2. Germline loops: CDR1 MNHEY, CDR2 SVGAGI. Trimming removed 6 bases from V and 13 bases from J; junction bases left unmatched: 13. This CDR3 has 14 residues. The CDR3 reads CASSPPGVAGVQFF. The DNA for the CDR3 is TGTGCCAGCAGCCCCCCCGGGGTAGCGGGAGTTCAGTTCTTC.

V usage is TRBV30 and J usage is TRBJ1-2, with no clear D. This CDR3 spans 10 amino acids. The V gene's germline CDR1 is GTSNPN and CDR2 SVGIG (reference sequence). The germline V and J ends were trimmed by 2 bases and 11 bases, with 9 bases remaining between them. The chain's CDR3 is CAWSPTAYTF. CDR3 bases: TGTGCCTGGAGTCCAACAGCTTACACCTTC.

This chain links TRBV29-1 with TRBJ2-5; TRBD1 matches 8 bases. Trimming removed 1 base from V and 5 bases from J; junction bases left unmatched: 3. This CDR3 has 13 residues. Germline-derived CDR1 and CDR2 are SQVTM and ANQGSEA. The CDR3 region has the DNA TGCAGCGTTGAAGGAAACAGGGGGGAGACCCAGTACTTC. It yields the protein CSVEGNRGETQYF.

The V gene is TRBV5-5, the J gene TRBJ2-7; possibly TRBD2 for D (6 bases). Per the germline V gene, CDR1 is SGHKS and CDR2 is YYEKEE (reference sequence). With 3 bases removed from V and 0 bases from J, the gap between germline ends came to 7 bases. The CDR3 sequence is 13 residues long. The CDR3 sequence: CASSYGSSYEQYF. CDR3 sequence (DNA): TGTGCCAGCAGCTACGGGAGCTCCTACGAGCAGTACTTC.

The rearrangement joins TRBV5-1 to TRBJ2-5; D is perhaps TRBD2 (6 bases). Germline CDR1 is SGHRS and CDR2 is YFSETQ. V gave up 4 bases and J gave up 7 bases, with 20 bases separating them. This CDR3 is 15 amino acids long. As DNA, the CDR3 is TGCGCCAGCAGCGCTTTGACTAGGGGTGAGGCGACCCAGTACTTC. Protein: CASSALTRGEATQYF.

The chain is built from TRBV28 and TRBJ2-7; 7 bases map to TRBD1. The CDR3 totals 14 residues. Per the germline V gene, CDR1 is MDHEN and CDR2 is SYDVKM. V lost 3 bases and J lost 2; bases outside the gene matches: 4. The CDR3 DNA follows: TGTGCCAGCAGTTTTCACCAGGGGGCCTACGAGCAGTACTTC. Encoded protein: CASSFHQGAYEQYF.

CDR3 in amino acids: CSVEQGPGNTIYF. The CDR3 DNA reads as TGCAGCGTTGAACAGGGGCCAGGAAACACCATATATTTT. The gene calls are TRBV29-1 and TRBJ1-3; perhaps TRBD1 as D (6 bases). The germline V and J ends were trimmed by 2 bases and 4 bases, with 9 bases remaining between them. CDR3 size: 13 residues. Germline V gene data show CDR1 as SQVTM and CDR2 as ANQGSEA.

The chain employs TRBV9 and TRBJ2-5, with 10 bases aligning to TRBD2. This CDR3 comprises 17 residues. V shed 3 bases, J shed 5 bases, and the junction held 13 bases outside the gene matches. CDR1 and CDR2 (germline): SGDLS, YYNGEE. The CDR3 sequence: CASSGSSGRVYFETQYF. In DNA, the CDR3 is TGTGCCAGCAGCGGATCTAGCGGGAGAGTTTATTTTGAGACCCAGTACTTC.

The chain recombines TRBV5-1 with TRBJ1-2; 9 bases are a match to TRBD1. The CDR3 totals 16 residues. V was pared by 0 bases and J by 7 bases, with 10 bases of the junction left unmatched. The germline CDR1 and CDR2 sequences are SGHRS and YFSETQ. CDR3 sequence: CASSLAGQGSTGGYTF. The CDR3 coding sequence is TGCGCCAGCAGCTTGGCGGGACAGGGATCAACTGGTGGCTACACCTTC.

The CDR3 nucleotides read TGTGCCAGCTCCCCTAGCGGGAGTAGTGTTTACAATGAGCAGTTCTTC. It specifies CASSPSGSSVYNEQFF. V and J are TRBV18 and TRBJ2-1; 10 bases are a match to TRBD2. The CDR3 extends over 16 amino acids. Germline trimming cut 6 bases from V and 4 bases from J; bases unmatched to any gene: 9. Germline lookup yields CDR1 KGHSH and CDR2 LQKENI.

This clone was detected once. The gene calls are TRBV19 and TRBJ1-1; 8 bases align to TRBD1. CDR1 is LNHDA and CDR2 is SQIVND in the germline V gene (reference sequence). J gave up 3 bases and V 4 bases, and 4 bases lay outside the gene matches. This CDR3 contains 14 residues. The DNA of the CDR3 is TGTGCCAGTAGTACAACAGGGGGTGACACTGAAGCTTTCTTT. Protein product: CASSTTGGDTEAFF.

The chain recombines TRBV6-5 with TRBJ2-7, with TRBD1 matching over 10 bases. The CDR3 length is 14 residues. V lost 8 bases, J lost 4 bases, and 8 bases stayed unmatched. Germline CDR1 MNHEY, CDR2 SVGAGI. The CDR3 nucleotides read TGTGCCAGCGCTCTTGGGACAGGGGAGTACGAGCAGTACTTC. Translating it yields CASALGTGEYEQYF.

The chain carries TRBV4-1 and TRBJ1-6, with D hard to call. Per the germline V gene, CDR1 is MGHRA and CDR2 is YSYEKL. The CDR3 length is 14 residues. V lost 0 bases to trimming and J lost 9 bases, with 9 bases between them. CDR3 sequence (DNA): TGCGCCAGCAGCCAAGAGTCAGGACTTTCACCCCTCCACTTT. It encodes CASSQESGLSPLHF.

The V and J genes are TRBV15 and TRBJ2-5; D call uncertain. The CDR3 is 17 amino acids. Germline loops: CDR1 LNHNV, CDR2 YYDKDF (reference sequence). V lost 0 bases and J lost 3, with 17 bases in between. The chain's CDR3 is CATSRENSPQVEETQYF. CDR3 nucleotides: TGTGCCACCAGCAGAGAAAACAGCCCCCAGGTGGAAGAGACCCAGTACTTC.

J is TRBJ2-7 and V is TRBV14; a possible D gene is TRBD1 (5 bases). CDR3 length: 13 amino acids. Trimming pared 3 bases from V and 2 bases from J, leaving 8 bases between. CDR1 is SGHDN, CDR2 FVKESK, per germline. As DNA, the CDR3 is TGTGCCAGCAGCCATGACAGCCCCTACGAGCAGTACTTC. Translated, it gives CASSHDSPYEQYF.

The table lists this clone with a few counts. The gene calls are TRBV4-1 and TRBJ1-2, with 9 bases that match TRBD1. Germline V gene lookup returns CDR1 MGHRA and CDR2 YSYEKL. V gave up 4 bases and J gave up 8 bases; unmatched junction bases: 5. CDR3 length: 13 residues. The CDR3 is CASSPDRGVGYTF. CDR3 nucleotides: TGCGCCAGCAGCCCGGACAGGGGCGTCGGCTACACCTTC.

V gene TRBV10-3 combines with J gene TRBJ1-2, with 10 bases lining up with TRBD1. V was pared by 0 bases and J by 6 bases, with 7 bases of the junction left unmatched. This CDR3 is 16 amino acids long. Germline V gives CDR1 ENHRY, CDR2 SYGVKD. The CDR3 DNA sequence: TGTGCCATCAGTGAGTCGGAGACAGGGGGCTTCAATGGCTACACCTTC. Protein product: CAISESETGGFNGYTF.